This T cell receptor (beta chain) was sequenced for a study of T-cell reconstitution after alpha-beta-depleted transplantation in children. Notes on the study in general: Several hundred rapidly expanded clones from non-depleted graft cells reportedly supplied alpha-beta T cells about two months post-transplant. The main origin of T-cell counts and diversity one year after transplant was newly produced T cells.

This CDR3 has 19 residues. V was pared by 8 bases and J by 6 bases, with 18 bases of the junction left unmatched. Germline-derived CDR1 and CDR2 are LGHDT and YNNKEL (reference sequence). This clonotype has only a few counts. What it binds is not known. Unique molecular identifiers were incorporated into the prepared TCRbeta library. TCRdb itself ran the PCR reads through MiXCR, one entry per CDR3 protein. The repertoire consists of some 190,000 distinct CDR3 sequences, with 11% occurring once and the leading ten covering less than 15%. The genes are TRBV3-1 and TRBJ2-2; TRBD2 agrees at 13 bases. The source is a boy between 2 and 10 years old with acute myeloid leukemia, due to receive a stem cell transplant. Sequencing was performed on PBMCs, taken before TCRalphabeta/CD19-depleted stem cell transplant. Here the CDR3 reads CASCSSSGLAGLRAGELFF. The CDR3 DNA follows: TGTGCCAGCTGTTCCTCTTCGGGACTAGCGGGGTTGAGGGCCGGGGAGCTGTTTTTT.